The sequence of this T cell receptor (beta chain) was determined in a study of blood T cell repertoires in COVID-19. For the study at large: The cDNA or gDNA used as material had been derived from T cells, B-cell-depleted T cells, or PBMCs.

TCRdb's copy holds only in-frame clones and misses some; the assay was immunoSEQ multiplex PCR. The sample gives under 60,000 clones, 75% to 90% of which show up once; roughly a tenth is in the top ten. Germline lookup yields CDR1 SGHRS and CDR2 YFSETQ. CDR3 length: 17 amino acids. The J segment lost 2 bases and the V segment lost 9 bases, leaving 14 bases of the junction unmatched. The chain joins TRBV5-1 to TRBJ2-3; 11 bases align to TRBD2. Sequencing was carried out using peripheral blood. The TCR was taken from a man aged 25-40 years with COVID-19, enrolled during active disease. DNA of the CDR3: TGCGCCAACATACGCGAGACTAGCGGGGAAATCACAGATACGCAGTATTTT. As protein: CANIRETSGEITDTQYF.